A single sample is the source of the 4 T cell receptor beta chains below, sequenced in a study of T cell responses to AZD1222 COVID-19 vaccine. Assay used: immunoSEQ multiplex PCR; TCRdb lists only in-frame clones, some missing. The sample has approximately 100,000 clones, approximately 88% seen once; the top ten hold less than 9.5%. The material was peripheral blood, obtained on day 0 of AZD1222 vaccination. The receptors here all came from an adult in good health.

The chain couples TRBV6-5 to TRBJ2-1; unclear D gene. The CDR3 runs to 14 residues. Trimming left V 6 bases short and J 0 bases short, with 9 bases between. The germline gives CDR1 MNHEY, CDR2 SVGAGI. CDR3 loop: CASRVGGSYNEQFF. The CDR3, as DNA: TGTGCCAGCAGAGTAGGCGGCTCCTACAATGAGCAGTTCTTC.

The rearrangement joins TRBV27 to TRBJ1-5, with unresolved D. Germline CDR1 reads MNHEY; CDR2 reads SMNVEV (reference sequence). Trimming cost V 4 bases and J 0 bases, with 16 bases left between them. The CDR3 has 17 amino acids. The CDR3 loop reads CASSSAGKKYSNQPQHF. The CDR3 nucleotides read TGTGCCAGCAGTTCGGCCGGGAAGAAGTATAGCAATCAGCCCCAGCATTTT.

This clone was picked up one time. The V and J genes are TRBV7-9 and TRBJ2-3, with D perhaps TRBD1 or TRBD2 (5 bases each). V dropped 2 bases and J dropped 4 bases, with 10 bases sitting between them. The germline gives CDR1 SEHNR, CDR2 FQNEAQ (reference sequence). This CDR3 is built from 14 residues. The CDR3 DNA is TGTGCCAGCAGCTTATGGGGGTCGTCAGATACGCAGTATTTT. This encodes CASSLWGSSDTQYF. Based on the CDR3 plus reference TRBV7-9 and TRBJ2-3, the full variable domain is DTGVSQNPRHKITKRGQNVTFRCDPISEHNRLYWYRQTLGQGPEFLTYFQNEAQLEKSRLLSDRFSAERPKGSFSTLEIQRTEQGDSAMYLCASSLWGSSDTQYFGPGTRLTVL.

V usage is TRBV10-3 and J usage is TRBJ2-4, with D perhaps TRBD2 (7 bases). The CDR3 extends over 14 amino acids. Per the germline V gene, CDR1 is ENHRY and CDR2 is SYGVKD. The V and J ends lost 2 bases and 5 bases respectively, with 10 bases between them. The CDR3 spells CAISERGAENIQYF. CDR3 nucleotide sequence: TGTGCCATCAGTGAGCGGGGGGCCGAAAACATTCAGTACTTC.